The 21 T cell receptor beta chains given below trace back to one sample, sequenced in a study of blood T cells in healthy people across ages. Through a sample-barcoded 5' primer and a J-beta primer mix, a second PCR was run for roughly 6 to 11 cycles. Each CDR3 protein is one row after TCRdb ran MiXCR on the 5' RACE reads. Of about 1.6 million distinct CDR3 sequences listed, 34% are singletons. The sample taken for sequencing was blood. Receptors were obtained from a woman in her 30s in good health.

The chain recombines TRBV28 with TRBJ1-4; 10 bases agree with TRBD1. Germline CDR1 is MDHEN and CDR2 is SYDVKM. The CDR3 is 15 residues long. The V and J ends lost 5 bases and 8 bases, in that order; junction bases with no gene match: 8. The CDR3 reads CASSNRQGADEKLFF. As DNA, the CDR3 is TGTGCCAGCAGTAACCGACAGGGGGCTGACGAAAAACTGTTTTTT.

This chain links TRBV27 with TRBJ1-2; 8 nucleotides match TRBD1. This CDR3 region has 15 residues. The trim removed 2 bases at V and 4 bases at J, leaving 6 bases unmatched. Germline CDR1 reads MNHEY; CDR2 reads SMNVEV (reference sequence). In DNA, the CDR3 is TGTGCCAGCAGTTTAGTGGCAGGGGGCTTCTATGGCTACACCTTC. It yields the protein CASSLVAGGFYGYTF.

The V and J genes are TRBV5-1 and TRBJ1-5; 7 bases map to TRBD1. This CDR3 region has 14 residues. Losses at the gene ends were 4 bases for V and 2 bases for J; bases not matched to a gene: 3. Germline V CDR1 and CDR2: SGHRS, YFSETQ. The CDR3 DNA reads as TGCGCCAGCAGCATAGGGACAGGCAATCAGCCCCAGCATTTT. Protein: CASSIGTGNQPQHF.

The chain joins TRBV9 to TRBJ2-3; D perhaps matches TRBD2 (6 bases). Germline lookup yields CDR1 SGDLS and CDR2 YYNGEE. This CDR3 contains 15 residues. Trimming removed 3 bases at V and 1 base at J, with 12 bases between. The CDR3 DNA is TGTGCCAGCAGCGACGGACTACCCCGCACAGATACGCAGTATTTT. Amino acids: CASSDGLPRTDTQYF.

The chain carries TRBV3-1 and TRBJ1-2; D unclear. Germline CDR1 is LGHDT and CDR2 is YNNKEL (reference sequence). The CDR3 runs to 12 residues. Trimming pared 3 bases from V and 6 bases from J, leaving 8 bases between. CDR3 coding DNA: TGTGCCAGCAGCCAGAGAATACATGGCTACACCTTC. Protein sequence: CASSQRIHGYTF.

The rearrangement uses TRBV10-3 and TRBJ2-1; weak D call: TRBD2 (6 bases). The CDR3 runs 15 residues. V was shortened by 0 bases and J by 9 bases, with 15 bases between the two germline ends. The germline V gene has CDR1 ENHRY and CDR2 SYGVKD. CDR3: CAISESTSQPGEQFF. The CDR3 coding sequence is TGTGCCATCAGTGAGTCAACTAGCCAGCCGGGTGAGCAGTTCTTC.

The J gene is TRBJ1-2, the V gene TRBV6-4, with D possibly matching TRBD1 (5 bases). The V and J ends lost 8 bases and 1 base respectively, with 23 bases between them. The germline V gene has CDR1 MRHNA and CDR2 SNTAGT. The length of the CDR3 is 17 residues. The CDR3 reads CASVSPEGNTLNYGYTF. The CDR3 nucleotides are TGTGCCAGCGTTTCTCCAGAGGGGAACACACTTAACTATGGCTACACCTTC.

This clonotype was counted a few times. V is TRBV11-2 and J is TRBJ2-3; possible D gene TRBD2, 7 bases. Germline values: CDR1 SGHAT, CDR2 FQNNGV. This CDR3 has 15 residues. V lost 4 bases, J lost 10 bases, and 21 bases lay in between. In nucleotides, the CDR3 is TGTGCCAGCAGCTCCGTTGCGGGGGCTCCATTTGCGCAGTATTTT. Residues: CASSSVAGAPFAQYF.

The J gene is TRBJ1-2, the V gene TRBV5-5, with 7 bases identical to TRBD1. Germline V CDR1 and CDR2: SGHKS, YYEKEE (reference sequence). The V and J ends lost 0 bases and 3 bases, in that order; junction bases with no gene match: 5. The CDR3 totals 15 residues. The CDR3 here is CASSLGGGADYGYTF. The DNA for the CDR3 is TGTGCCAGCAGCTTGGGAGGGGGCGCCGACTATGGCTACACCTTC.

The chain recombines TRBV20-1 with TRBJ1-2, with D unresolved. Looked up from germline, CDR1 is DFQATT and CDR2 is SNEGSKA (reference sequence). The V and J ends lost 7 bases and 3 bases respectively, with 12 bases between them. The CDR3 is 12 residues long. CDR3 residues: CSGTLGDYGYTF. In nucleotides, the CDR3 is TGCAGTGGGACTCTTGGGGACTATGGCTACACCTTC.

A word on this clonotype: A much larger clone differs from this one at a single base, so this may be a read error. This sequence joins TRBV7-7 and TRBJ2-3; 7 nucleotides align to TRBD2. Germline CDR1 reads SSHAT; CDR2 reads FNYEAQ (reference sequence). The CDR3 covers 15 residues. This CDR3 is CVSSLGGGDTDTQYF. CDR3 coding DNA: TGTGTCAGCAGCTTAGGCGGGGGTGACACAGATACGCAGTATTTT.

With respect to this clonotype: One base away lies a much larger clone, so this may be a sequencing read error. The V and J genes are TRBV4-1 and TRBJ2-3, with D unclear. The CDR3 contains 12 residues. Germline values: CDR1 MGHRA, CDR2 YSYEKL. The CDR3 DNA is TGCGCCAACAGCCCACAGCCCGATACGCAGTATTTT. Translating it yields CANSPQPDTQYF.

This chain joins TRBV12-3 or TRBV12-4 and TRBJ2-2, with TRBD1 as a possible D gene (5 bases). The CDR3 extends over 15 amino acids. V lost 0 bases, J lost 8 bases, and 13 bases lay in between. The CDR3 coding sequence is TGTGCCAGCAGTTTAGCGCTCCAGGGCCTGGGGGAGCTGTTTTTT. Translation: CASSLALQGLGELFF.

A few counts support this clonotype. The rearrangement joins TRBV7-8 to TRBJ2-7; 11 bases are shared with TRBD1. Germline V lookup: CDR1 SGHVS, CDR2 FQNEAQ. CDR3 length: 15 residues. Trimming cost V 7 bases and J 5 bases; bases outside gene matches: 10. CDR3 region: CASTRMGQGDHEQYF. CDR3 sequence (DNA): TGTGCCAGCACCCGAATGGGACAGGGGGACCACGAGCAGTACTTC.

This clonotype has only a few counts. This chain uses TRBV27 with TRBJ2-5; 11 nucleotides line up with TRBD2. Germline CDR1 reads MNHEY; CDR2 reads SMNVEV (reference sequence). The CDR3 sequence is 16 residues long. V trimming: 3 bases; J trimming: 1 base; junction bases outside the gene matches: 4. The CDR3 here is CASSLVAGGPQETQYF. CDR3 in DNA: TGTGCCAGCAGTTTGGTAGCGGGAGGGCCCCAAGAGACCCAGTACTTC.

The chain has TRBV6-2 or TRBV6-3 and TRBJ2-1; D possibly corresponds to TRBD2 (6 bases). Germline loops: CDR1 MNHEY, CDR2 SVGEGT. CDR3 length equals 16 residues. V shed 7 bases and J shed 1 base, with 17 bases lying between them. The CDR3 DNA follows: TGTGCCAGCACCCGATTTAGCGGCTCTTCCTACAATGAGCAGTTCTTC. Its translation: CASTRFSGSSYNEQFF.

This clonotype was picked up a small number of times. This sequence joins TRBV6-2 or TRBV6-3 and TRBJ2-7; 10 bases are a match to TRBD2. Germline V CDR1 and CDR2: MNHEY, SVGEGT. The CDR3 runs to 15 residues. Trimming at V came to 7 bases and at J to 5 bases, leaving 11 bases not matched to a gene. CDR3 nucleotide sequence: TGTGCCAGCATGAAACCGGGACTAGCGTTGCACGAGCAGTACTTC. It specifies CASMKPGLALHEQYF.

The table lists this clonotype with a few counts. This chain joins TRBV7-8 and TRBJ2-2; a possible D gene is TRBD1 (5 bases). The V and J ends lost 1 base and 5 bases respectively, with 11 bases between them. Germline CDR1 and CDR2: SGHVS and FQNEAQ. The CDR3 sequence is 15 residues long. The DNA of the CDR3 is TGTGCCAGCAGCTTAGATCCAGGGCGGACCGGGGAGCTGTTTTTT. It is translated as CASSLDPGRTGELFF.

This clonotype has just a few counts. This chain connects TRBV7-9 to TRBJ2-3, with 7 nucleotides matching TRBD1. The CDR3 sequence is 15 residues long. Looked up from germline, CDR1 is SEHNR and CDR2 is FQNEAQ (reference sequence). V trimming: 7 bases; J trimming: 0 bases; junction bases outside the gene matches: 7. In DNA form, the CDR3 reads TGTGCCAGCACCTACCAGACAGGGAGCACAGATACGCAGTATTTT. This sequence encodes CASTYQTGSTDTQYF.

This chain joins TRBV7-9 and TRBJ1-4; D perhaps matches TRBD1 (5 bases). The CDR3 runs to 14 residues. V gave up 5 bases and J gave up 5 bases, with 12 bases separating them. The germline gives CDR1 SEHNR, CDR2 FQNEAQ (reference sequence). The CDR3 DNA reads TGTGCCAGCAGCCCGGGACGGGGAAATGAAAAACTGTTTTTT. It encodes CASSPGRGNEKLFF.

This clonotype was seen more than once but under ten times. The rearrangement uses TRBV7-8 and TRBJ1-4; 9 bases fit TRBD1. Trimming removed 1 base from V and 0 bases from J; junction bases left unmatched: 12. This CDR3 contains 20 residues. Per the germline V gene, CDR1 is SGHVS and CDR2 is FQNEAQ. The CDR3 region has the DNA TGTGCCAGCAGCTTAGTCCCCGGGACAGGGAGGGAAACAACTAATGAAAAACTGTTTTTT. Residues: CASSLVPGTGRETTNEKLFF.